The 17 T cell receptor beta chains in this list originate from one sample, sequenced in a study of T cell responses to AZD1222 COVID-19 vaccine. This table comes from immunoSEQ multiplex PCR, and its TCRdb copy is limited to in-frame clones, with some not included. The sample carries approximately 97,000 clones, around 93% recorded once. The sample was peripheral blood, taken on day 0 of AZD1222 vaccination. The origin of the receptors is an adult in good health.

The chain couples TRBV27 to TRBJ2-5; either TRBD1 or TRBD2 may fit D (5 bases each). Between the trimmed V and J ends, which lost 1 base and 5 bases, there was a span of 11 bases. Germline CDR1 is MNHEY and CDR2 is SMNVEV (reference sequence). The CDR3 contains 14 residues. CDR3 DNA sequence: TGTGCCAGCAGTTTATTGGGGGATCGGGAGACCCAGTACTTC. Translating gives CASSLLGDRETQYF.

The genes are TRBV5-1 and TRBJ1-1, with 7 bases fitting TRBD1. CDR1 and CDR2 (germline): SGHRS, YFSETQ. J was trimmed by 4 bases and V by 4 bases; bases with no gene match: 7. CDR3 length: 14 amino acids. The CDR3 nucleotides read TGCGCCAGCAGCCCGACAGGGACGAGCACTGAAGCTTTCTTT. Translated: CASSPTGTSTEAFF.

As DNA, the CDR3 is TGTGCCAGCAGCCCAACAGGGAATAGTTCACCCCTCCACTTT. It specifies CASSPTGNSSPLHF. The gene calls are TRBV7-3 and TRBJ1-6; D is possibly TRBD1 (6 bases). The V gene lost 5 bases and the J gene lost 9 bases, with 14 bases spanning the gap. The CDR3 has 14 residues. Germline CDR1 SGHTA, CDR2 FQGTGA.

The V gene is TRBV29-1, the J gene TRBJ1-1; the D is unclear. The CDR3 has 10 residues. CDR1 and CDR2 from the germline V gene are SQVTM and ANQGSEA. V was shortened by 8 bases and J by 5 bases, with 9 bases between the two germline ends. The CDR3 sequence: CSSYITEAFF. CDR3 bases: TGCAGCTCATACATAACTGAAGCTTTCTTT. Supplemented by reference TRBV29-1 and TRBJ1-1, the full variable domain reads SAVISQKPSRDICQRGTSLTIQCQVDSQVTMMFWYRQQPGQSLTLIATANQGSEATYESGFVIDKFPISRPNLTFSTLTVSNMSPEDSSIYLCSSYITEAFFGQGTRLTVV.

The chain employs TRBV7-2 and TRBJ2-7, with D uncertain. Trimming pared 4 bases from V and 7 bases from J, leaving 8 bases between. This CDR3 is 11 amino acids long. CDR1 is SGHTA, CDR2 FQGNSA, per germline. The CDR3 coding sequence is TGTGCCAGCAGCTCTCTGAGGGAGCAGTACTTC. This sequence encodes CASSSLREQYF.

The chain is built from TRBV7-9 and TRBJ2-3; D perhaps matches TRBD2 (7 bases). The CDR3 is 17 amino acids. V lost 3 bases and J 6 bases, leaving 22 bases between the germline ends. Per germline, CDR1 SEHNR and CDR2 FQNEAQ (reference sequence). In DNA, the CDR3 is TGTGCCAGCAGCTTTCGGGGGGCAGGGAAGGCAAGGGATACGCAGTATTTT. Its protein product is CASSFRGAGKARDTQYF.

This clone was counted a single time. The genes are TRBV29-1 and TRBJ2-5; possible D gene TRBD2, 6 bases. V lost 8 bases and J 5 bases, leaving 21 bases between the germline ends. This CDR3 contains 14 residues. Germline CDR1 and CDR2: SQVTM and ANQGSEA. For the CDR3, the DNA is TGCAGCACTAGCTCTAGGGTGATTGGGGAGACCCAGTACTTC. Its protein is CSTSSRVIGETQYF.

This chain connects TRBV4-1 to TRBJ2-1; weak D call: TRBD2 (5 bases). V was clipped by 1 base and J by 1 base, with 8 bases between them. The CDR3 sequence is 15 residues long. Germline lookup yields CDR1 MGHRA and CDR2 YSYEKL. The CDR3 DNA follows: TGCGCCAGCAGCCAAGCACCGGGGTCCTACAATGAGCAGTTCTTC. Amino acid sequence: CASSQAPGSYNEQFF.

The gene calls are TRBV6-6 and TRBJ1-1, with 8 positions matching TRBD1. V trimming: 8 bases; J trimming: 1 base; junction bases outside the gene matches: 12. Germline loops: CDR1 MNHNY, CDR2 SVGAGI (reference sequence). The CDR3 is 16 amino acids. CDR3 region: CASRGQGLLSNTEAFF. The CDR3 nucleotides read TGTGCCAGCCGAGGACAGGGCCTTTTATCGAACACTGAAGCTTTCTTT.

This clone was counted a single time. V gene TRBV2 combines with J gene TRBJ2-2; 15 nucleotides agree with TRBD2. This CDR3 is 19 amino acids long. Per germline, CDR1 SNHLY and CDR2 FYNNEI. The V segment lost 5 bases and the J segment 3 bases; nucleotides outside the gene matches: 10. The CDR3 is CASSQRGTSGRFDTGELFF. DNA of the CDR3: TGTGCCAGCAGTCAGAGAGGGACTAGCGGGAGGTTCGACACCGGGGAGCTGTTTTTT.

This rearrangement joins TRBV11-2 to TRBJ1-4, with D tentatively TRBD1 (5 bases). V lost 5 bases and J 0 bases, leaving 13 bases between the germline ends. This CDR3 contains 16 residues. Germline-derived CDR1 and CDR2 are SGHAT and FQNNGV. CDR3 region: CASSKAGVATNEKLFF. The CDR3 region has the DNA TGTGCCAGCAGCAAAGCGGGGGTTGCAACTAATGAAAAACTGTTTTTT.

The rearrangement uses TRBV9 and TRBJ1-5; possible D gene TRBD1, 5 bases. The V and J ends lost 5 bases and 5 bases respectively, with 14 bases between them. There are 14 residues in the CDR3. CDR1 and CDR2 (germline): SGDLS, YYNGEE. The CDR3: CASSAGPGHQPQHF. CDR3 in DNA: TGTGCCAGCAGTGCCGGCCCGGGACATCAGCCCCAGCATTTT.

This chain links TRBV24-1 with TRBJ2-2; 9 bases agree with TRBD1. CDR1 KGHDR and CDR2 SFDVKD come from the germline V gene. This CDR3 is 17 amino acids long. The V segment lost 2 bases and the J segment 7 bases; nucleotides outside the gene matches: 10. The CDR3 DNA sequence: TGTGCCACCAGTGATTGGGGCCACAGGGGGCGTTTCGGGGAGCTGTTTTTT. Protein sequence: CATSDWGHRGRFGELFF.

This clone was detected once. The chain couples TRBV7-4 to TRBJ1-5, with 7 bases identical to TRBD1. The CDR3 covers 15 residues. The germline CDR1 and CDR2 sequences are SGHVT and SQSDAQ. V dropped 5 bases and J dropped 1; count of bases not matched to a gene: 5. The CDR3 nucleotides read TGTGCCAGCAGCGCCAGGGGGGTGAGCAATCAGCCCCAGCATTTT. Translation: CASSARGVSNQPQHF.

The V gene is TRBV27, the J gene TRBJ1-5; no clear D gene. The ends were cut back, 6 bases at V and 0 bases at J, with 12 bases in the middle. The CDR3 runs to 15 residues. The germline gives CDR1 MNHEY, CDR2 SMNVEV (reference sequence). The DNA for the CDR3 is TGTGCCAGCAGGTTTGGGAGAAATAGCAATCAGCCCCAGCATTTT. This sequence encodes CASRFGRNSNQPQHF.

The chain combines TRBV28 with TRBJ1-3, with D uncertain. Trimming removed 6 bases at V and 6 bases at J, with 15 bases between. Germline loops: CDR1 MDHEN, CDR2 SYDVKM. CDR3 length: 14 residues. CDR3 coding DNA: TGTGCCAGCAGACCTGTCGGTTCCGAAAACACCATATATTTT. Translating it yields CASRPVGSENTIYF.

The V gene is TRBV5-1, the J gene TRBJ2-1; no clear D gene. The CDR3 is 14 amino acids. Per germline, CDR1 SGHRS and CDR2 YFSETQ. Trimming removed 4 bases from V and 12 bases from J, with 20 bases in between. Here the CDR3 DNA reads TGCGCCAGCAGCACCACCGCTGGGCCTCCGGGGCAGTTCTTC. This encodes CASSTTAGPPGQFF.